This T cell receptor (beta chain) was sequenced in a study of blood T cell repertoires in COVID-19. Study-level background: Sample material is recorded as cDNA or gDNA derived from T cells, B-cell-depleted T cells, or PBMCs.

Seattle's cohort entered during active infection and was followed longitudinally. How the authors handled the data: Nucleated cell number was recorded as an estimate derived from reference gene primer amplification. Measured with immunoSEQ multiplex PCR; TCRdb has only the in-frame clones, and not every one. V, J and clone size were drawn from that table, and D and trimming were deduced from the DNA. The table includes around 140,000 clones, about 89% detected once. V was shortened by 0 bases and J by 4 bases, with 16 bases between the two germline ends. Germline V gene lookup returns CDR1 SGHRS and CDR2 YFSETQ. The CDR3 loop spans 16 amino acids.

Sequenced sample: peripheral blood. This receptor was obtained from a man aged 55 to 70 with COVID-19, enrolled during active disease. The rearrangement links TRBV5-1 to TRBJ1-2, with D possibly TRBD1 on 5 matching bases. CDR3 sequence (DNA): TGCGCCAGCAGCTTGGGGTTTGGCGTCCAGGGCTATGGCTACACCTTC. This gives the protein CASSLGFGVQGYGYTF. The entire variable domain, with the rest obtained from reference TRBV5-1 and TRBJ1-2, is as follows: KAGVTQTPRYLIKTRGQQVTLSCSPISGHRSVSWYQQTPGQGLQFLFEYFSETQRNKGNFPGRFSGRQFSNSRSEMNVSTLELGDSALYLCASSLGFGVQGYGYTFGSGTRLTVV.